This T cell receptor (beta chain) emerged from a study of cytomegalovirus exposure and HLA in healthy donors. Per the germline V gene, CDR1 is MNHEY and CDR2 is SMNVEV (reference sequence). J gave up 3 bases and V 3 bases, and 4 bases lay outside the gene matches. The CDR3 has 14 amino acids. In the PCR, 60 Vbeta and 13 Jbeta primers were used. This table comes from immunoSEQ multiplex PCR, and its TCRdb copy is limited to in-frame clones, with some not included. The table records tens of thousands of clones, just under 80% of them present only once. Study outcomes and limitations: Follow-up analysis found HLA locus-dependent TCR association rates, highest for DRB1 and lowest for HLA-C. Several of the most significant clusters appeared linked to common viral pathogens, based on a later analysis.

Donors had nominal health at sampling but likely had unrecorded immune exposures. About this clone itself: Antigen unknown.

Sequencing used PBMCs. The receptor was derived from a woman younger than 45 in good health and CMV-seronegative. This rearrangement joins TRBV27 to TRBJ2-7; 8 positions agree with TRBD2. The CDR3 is CASSFQSGSYEQYF. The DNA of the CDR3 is TGTGCCAGCAGTTTCCAAAGCGGGAGCTACGAGCAGTACTTC.